A single sample is the source of the 27 T cell receptor beta chains below, sequenced in a study of OX40 agonist ivuxolimab in advanced cancers. Here immunoSEQ multiplex PCR was the method, and the copy in TCRdb shows in-frame clones only, minus some. The sample records tens of thousands of clones, 60% to 80% being singletons. The sample consisted of CD4+ or CD8+ T cells sorted from blood, taken in a trial of the OX40 agonist ivuxolimab. All receptors derive from an adult with an advanced solid tumor such as melanoma, head and neck, liver or kidney cancer.

This clone is medium-sized by share. The V gene is TRBV19, the J gene TRBJ1-2, with D tentatively TRBD1 (6 bases). CDR1 LNHDA and CDR2 SQIVND come from the germline V gene (reference sequence). The CDR3 has 15 amino acids. Trimming removed 2 bases from V and 4 bases from J, with 14 bases in between. In DNA, the CDR3 is TGTGCCAGTAGTATATCGGCAGGGGCAGGCTATGGCTACACCTTC. Protein: CASSISAGAGYGYTF.

The chain has TRBV6-5 and TRBJ1-3; D perhaps matches TRBD1 (5 bases). This CDR3 is built from 16 residues. Looked up from germline, CDR1 is MNHEY and CDR2 is SVGAGI. Trimming took 2 bases from V and 0 from J, leaving 11 bases between them. The CDR3 region has the DNA TGTGCCAGCAGTTACGGGGCATTACGCTCTGGAAACACCATATATTTT. Residues: CASSYGALRSGNTIYF.

The sample holds one count of this clone. The same CDR3 can be traced to other DNA sequences in this sample. In DNA form, the CDR3 reads TGTGCCAGCAGTTTAAGGCCGTCGACTGAAGCTTTCTTT. Its protein product is CASSLRPSTEAFF. The genes are TRBV27 and TRBJ1-1; no definite D call. V lost 2 bases, J lost 5 bases, and 9 bases lay in between. The CDR3 loop spans 13 amino acids. The germline gives CDR1 MNHEY, CDR2 SMNVEV (reference sequence).

This clone occurred a few times. This chain uses TRBV6-1 with TRBJ2-3, with 9 bases matching TRBD2. The trim removed 0 bases at V and 3 bases at J, leaving 7 bases unmatched. This CDR3 has 17 amino acids. Germline CDR1 reads MNHNS; CDR2 reads SASEGT. CDR3 in amino acids: CASSEAVSSGGTDTQYF. Here the CDR3 DNA reads TGTGCCAGCAGTGAAGCGGTCTCGAGCGGGGGGACAGATACGCAGTATTTT.

The chain links TRBV7-9 to TRBJ1-1; D gene ambiguous. CDR3 length: 13 amino acids. Germline V gene data show CDR1 as SEHNR and CDR2 as FQNEAQ (reference sequence). V lost 3 bases to trimming and J lost 1 base, with 6 bases between them. CDR3 loop: CASSLMANTEAFF. The CDR3 DNA sequence: TGTGCCAGCAGCTTGATGGCGAACACTGAAGCTTTCTTT.

This clone is medium-sized in the sample. The rearrangement uses TRBV11-2 and TRBJ1-4; possibly TRBD1 for D (5 bases). The CDR3 is 15 residues long. Germline CDR1 is SGHAT and CDR2 is FQNNGV. V was clipped by 5 bases and J by 0 bases, with 10 bases between them. CDR3 DNA sequence: TGTGCCAGCAGCCGAGTGGGGGCAACTAATGAAAAACTGTTTTTT. This translates into CASSRVGATNEKLFF.

The chain couples TRBV19 to TRBJ2-3, with D unclear. Germline V CDR1 and CDR2: LNHDA, SQIVND (reference sequence). The CDR3 runs 14 residues. Trimming left V 3 bases short and J 4 bases short, with 11 bases between. The CDR3 reads CASSMGLGPDTQYF. CDR3 DNA sequence: TGTGCCAGTAGTATGGGTCTAGGACCAGATACGCAGTATTTT.

V is TRBV28 and J is TRBJ2-7, with D possibly matching TRBD1 (6 bases). CDR1 and CDR2 (germline): MDHEN, SYDVKM. Trimming cost V 7 bases and J 0 bases, with 16 bases left between them. This CDR3 is 15 amino acids long. The CDR3 is CASTEGERISYEQYF. DNA of the CDR3: TGTGCCAGCACCGAGGGGGAACGGATCTCCTACGAGCAGTACTTC. The full variable domain, completed using reference TRBV28 and TRBJ2-7, is DVKVTQSSRYLVKRTGEKVFLECVQDMDHENMFWYRQDPGLGLRLIYFSYDVKMKEKGDIPEGYSVSREKKERFSLILESASTNQTSMYLCASTEGERISYEQYFGPGTRLTVT.

The rearrangement joins TRBV5-1 to TRBJ1-6, with 7 bases that match TRBD1. J was trimmed by 4 bases and V by 0 bases; bases with no gene match: 4. This CDR3 has 16 amino acids. Germline V CDR1 and CDR2: SGHRS, YFSETQ. The CDR3 protein is CASSLAGQRYNSPLHF. DNA for the CDR3: TGCGCCAGCAGCTTGGCGGGACAGAGATATAATTCACCCCTCCACTTT.

This chain joins TRBV28 and TRBJ1-3; D uncertain. The CDR3 length is 16 residues. Germline-derived CDR1 and CDR2 are MDHEN and SYDVKM. Trimming stripped 7 bases from V and 3 bases from J, with 19 bases between. The CDR3 DNA reads TGTGCCAGCACCAACCCCCGCGGGTTGCGTGGAAACACCATATATTTT. Protein product: CASTNPRGLRGNTIYF.

The chain uses TRBV11-2 and TRBJ2-5; 10 nucleotides line up with TRBD2. The CDR3 is 17 amino acids. V was clipped by 5 bases and J by 2 bases; unmatched bases: 11. The germline gives CDR1 SGHAT, CDR2 FQNNGV. DNA for the CDR3: TGTGCCAGCAGCAAAGTCCTTTTAGCGGGAGGACAAGAGACCCAGTACTTC. It specifies CASSKVLLAGGQETQYF.

This chain joins TRBV7-2 and TRBJ1-3, with D unresolved. CDR1 is SGHTA, CDR2 FQGNSA, per germline. This CDR3 spans 14 amino acids. Trimming shortened V by 2 bases and J by 2 bases, and 7 bases separated the two germline ends. CDR3 in DNA: TGTGCCAGCAGCTTAAGGCAGACTGGAAACACCATATATTTT. Protein product: CASSLRQTGNTIYF.

This chain links TRBV6-5 with TRBJ2-2; tentatively, D is TRBD1 or TRBD2 (5 bases each). Germline CDR1 MNHEY, CDR2 SVGAGI. Between the trimmed V and J ends, which lost 6 bases and 4 bases, there was a span of 12 bases. The CDR3 has 14 residues. The CDR3 nucleotides are TGTGCCAGCAGCCGGGACCAAGGCACCGGGGAGCTGTTTTTT. It codes for CASSRDQGTGELFF.

This chain connects TRBV11-2 to TRBJ2-5; 10 nucleotides agree with TRBD2. V lost 5 bases and J lost 5; bases outside the gene matches: 14. The CDR3 is 17 residues long. Germline V gene sequence: CDR1 SGHAT, CDR2 FQNNGV. The CDR3 sequence is CASSPWLAGDPRETQYF. DNA for the CDR3: TGTGCCAGCAGCCCCTGGCTAGCGGGAGACCCCCGGGAGACCCAGTACTTC.

The rearrangement links TRBV15 to TRBJ1-5, with 8 positions matching TRBD1. CDR3 length: 17 amino acids. V was pared by 0 bases and J by 7 bases, with 11 bases of the junction left unmatched. CDR1 and CDR2 from the germline V gene are LNHNV and YYDKDF (reference sequence). The CDR3 protein is CATSRDRGRTGWQPQHF. CDR3 DNA: TGTGCCACCAGCAGAGATCGGGGTCGGACAGGGTGGCAGCCCCAGCATTTT.

The rearrangement links TRBV5-1 to TRBJ1-6, with 8 bases aligning to TRBD1. The CDR3 length is 15 residues. Germline V gene lookup returns CDR1 SGHRS and CDR2 YFSETQ. The trim removed 4 bases at V and 8 bases at J, leaving 8 bases unmatched. CDR3: CASSPRQGTDSPLHF. CDR3 bases: TGCGCCAGCAGCCCTCGACAGGGGACGGATTCACCCCTCCACTTT.

There are a few counts of this clone. The gene calls are TRBV9 and TRBJ2-3; tentative D call: TRBD2 (5 bases). The V end lost 0 bases, the J end lost 2 bases, and 10 bases lay between the germline ends. Germline CDR1 and CDR2: SGDLS and YYNGEE. The CDR3 covers 15 residues. In nucleotides, the CDR3 is TGTGCCAGCAGCGTAGCCATGCGGGCCACAGATACGCAGTATTTT. This encodes CASSVAMRATDTQYF.

This clone is a singleton in its sample. The rearrangement uses TRBV7-2 and TRBJ2-1; D is ambiguous. The V gene's germline CDR1 is SGHTA and CDR2 FQGNSA. V was trimmed by 1 base and J by 4 bases, leaving 17 bases between them. This CDR3 is 17 amino acids long. CDR3 nucleotides: TGTGCCAGCAGCTTAGGAGGTTGGGAAGTTGTATACAATGAGCAGTTCTTC. Its protein is CASSLGGWEVVYNEQFF.

The CDR3 loop reads CASSRRRGITDTQYF. DNA of the CDR3: TGTGCCAGTAGCCGCCGAAGGGGTATCACAGATACGCAGTATTTT. V is TRBV19 and J is TRBJ2-3, with D maybe TRBD1 (5 bases). The CDR3 runs 15 residues. Trimming pared 6 bases from V and 2 bases from J, leaving 15 bases between. Germline loops: CDR1 LNHDA, CDR2 SQIVND (reference sequence).

The chain uses TRBV11-2 and TRBJ2-1; D not resolved. Trimming cost V 1 base and J 10 bases, with 14 bases left between them. This CDR3 has 14 residues. Looked up from germline, CDR1 is SGHAT and CDR2 is FQNNGV. DNA of the CDR3: TGTGCCAGCAGCTTAGGGACGAGGATAGGGGAGCAGTTCTTC. It yields the protein CASSLGTRIGEQFF. The entire variable domain, with the rest obtained from reference TRBV11-2 and TRBJ2-1, is as follows: EAGVAQSPRYKIIEKRQSVAFWCNPISGHATLYWYQQILGQGPKLLIQFQNNGVVDDSQLPKDRFSAERLKGVDSTLKIQPAKLEDSAVYLCASSLGTRIGEQFFGPGTRLTVL.

This clone was recorded once. V and J are TRBV2 and TRBJ2-7; a possible D gene is TRBD1 (5 bases). V shed 4 bases and J shed 2 bases, with 12 bases lying between them. There are 14 residues in the CDR3. Germline CDR1 is SNHLY and CDR2 is FYNNEI. The CDR3: CASSGQRQTYEQYF. CDR3 DNA: TGTGCCAGCAGTGGCCAGAGACAGACCTACGAGCAGTACTTC.

This chain links TRBV7-2 with TRBJ1-5, with D perhaps TRBD1 (5 bases). There are 13 residues in the CDR3. V lost 1 base and J lost 7, with 8 bases in between. The V gene's germline CDR1 is SGHTA and CDR2 FQGNSA. DNA of the CDR3: TGTGCCAGCAGCTTAGGACGGGGCCAGCCCCAGCATTTT. Its protein is CASSLGRGQPQHF. Drawing the rest from reference TRBV7-2 and TRBJ1-5, the complete variable domain is GAGVSQSPSNKVTEKGKDVELRCDPISGHTALYWYRQSLGQGLEFLIYFQGNSAPDKSGLPSDRFSAERTGGSVSTLTIQRTQQEDSAVYLCASSLGRGQPQHFGDGTRLSIL.

This clone appeared a single time. The genes are TRBV5-1 and TRBJ2-1; D ambiguous. The CDR3 contains 13 residues. Trimming pared 0 bases from V and 10 bases from J, leaving 11 bases between. Germline CDR1 is SGHRS and CDR2 is YFSETQ. The CDR3 coding sequence is TGCGCCAGCAGCTTGGATGTTGCCGGAGAGCAGTTCTTC. Its translation: CASSLDVAGEQFF.

V is TRBV6-5 and J is TRBJ1-1, with D tentatively TRBD1 (5 bases). Germline assignment: CDR1 MNHEY and CDR2 SVGAGI. This CDR3 spans 15 amino acids. Trimming removed 6 bases from V and 4 bases from J, with 18 bases in between. The CDR3, as DNA: TGTGCCAGCAGCCGACCGACAGCCTCGGTCACTGAAGCTTTCTTT. Translated, it gives CASSRPTASVTEAFF.

This chain connects TRBV9 to TRBJ1-4, with D possibly being TRBD1 (5 bases). Germline V CDR1 and CDR2: SGDLS, YYNGEE. Trimming cost V 0 bases and J 5 bases, with 8 bases left between them. The CDR3 extends over 14 amino acids. For the CDR3, the DNA is TGTGCCAGCAGCGTAGAGGGGCAAAATGAAAAACTGTTTTTT. Its translation is CASSVEGQNEKLFF.

The chain employs TRBV5-1 and TRBJ2-1, with D perhaps TRBD2 (5 bases). The germline V gene encodes CDR1 SGHRS and CDR2 YFSETQ. V was clipped by 2 bases and J by 2 bases, with 5 bases between them. The CDR3 has 13 residues. DNA for the CDR3: TGCGCCAGCAGCTTCGGGACCTACAATGAGCAGTTCTTC. It codes for CASSFGTYNEQFF. The full variable domain, completed using reference TRBV5-1 and TRBJ2-1, is KAGVTQTPRYLIKTRGQQVTLSCSPISGHRSVSWYQQTPGQGLQFLFEYFSETQRNKGNFPGRFSGRQFSNSRSEMNVSTLELGDSALYLCASSFGTYNEQFFGPGTRLTVL.

This rearrangement joins TRBV7-2 to TRBJ2-7; 10 positions match TRBD2. The CDR3 loop spans 15 amino acids. With V trimmed by 5 bases and J by 2 bases, 6 bases remained unmatched. In germline, CDR1 is SGHTA, CDR2 FQGNSA. CDR3 residues: CASSPRTSGPYEQYF. CDR3 sequence (DNA): TGTGCCAGCAGCCCCCGGACTAGCGGTCCCTACGAGCAGTACTTC.